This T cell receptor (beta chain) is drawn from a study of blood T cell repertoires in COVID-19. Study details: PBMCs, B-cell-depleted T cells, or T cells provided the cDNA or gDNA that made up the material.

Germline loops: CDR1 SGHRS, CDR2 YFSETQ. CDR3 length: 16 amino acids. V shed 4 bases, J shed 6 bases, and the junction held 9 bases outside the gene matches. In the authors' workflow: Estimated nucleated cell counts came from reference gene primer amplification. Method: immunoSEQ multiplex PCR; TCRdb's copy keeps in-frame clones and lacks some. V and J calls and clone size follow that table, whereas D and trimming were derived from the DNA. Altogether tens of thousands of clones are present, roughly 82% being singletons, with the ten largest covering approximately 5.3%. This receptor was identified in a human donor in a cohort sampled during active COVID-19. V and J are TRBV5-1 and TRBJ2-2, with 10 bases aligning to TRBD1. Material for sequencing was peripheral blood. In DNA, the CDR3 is TGCGCCAGCAGCCCTCGGACAGGGGGAATTTCCGGGGAGCTGTTTTTT. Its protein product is CASSPRTGGISGELFF.